A selection of T cell receptor beta chains follows, all from one sample in a study of glioma-infiltrating T cells after dendritic cell vaccination. The method was immunoSEQ multiplex PCR; TCRdb's version includes in-frame clones alone and lacks a portion of them. The sample includes 100,000 or so clones, over 75% of them seen just once. Here the sequenced sample was blood, taken before dendritic cell vaccination. These TCRs come from a human donor with glioblastoma. Each CDR3 is given with its conserved first and last residue. The D gene is left open where the match is weak.

D gene	V gene	J gene	CDR3 protein
-	TRBV28	TRBJ1-1	CASSRTIRGKDTEAFF
TRBD2	TRBV5-1	TRBJ2-2	CASSPGTSGHRELFF
-	TRBV15	TRBJ2-5	CATSRSRETQYF
-	TRBV19	TRBJ1-6	CASKPQGNSPLHF
-	TRBV19	TRBJ1-2	CASSIDMIYGYTF
TRBD1	TRBV30	TRBJ2-3	CAWNGPGQGLADTQYF
-	TRBV9	TRBJ2-1	CASSRHRREKDNEQFF
-	TRBV5-1	TRBJ2-7	CASSLRVDEQYF
TRBD2	TRBV5-7	TRBJ2-5	CASSPGLAGSYQETQYF
-	TRBV9	TRBJ1-6	CASSVDFLNSPLHF
TRBD1	TRBV7-9	TRBJ1-1	CASSLGGTVHRNTEAFF
-	TRBV7-9	TRBJ1-2	CASSSRTDANYGYTF
-	TRBV5-1	TRBJ1-3	CASSTDRGNTIYF
TRBD1	TRBV7-8	TRBJ1-2	CASSFPGQGGSTF
TRBD1	TRBV9	TRBJ2-7	CASSPRQGSTSYEQYF
-	TRBV18	TRBJ2-7	CASSPPTSTGSSYEQYF
TRBD2	TRBV19	TRBJ2-7	CASSMVSSGSHSYEQYF
TRBD2	TRBV19	TRBJ2-3	CASRKGGPLLGTSEDTQYF
TRBD2	TRBV5-8	TRBJ2-1	CASSLRASGYYNEQFF
-	TRBV4-3	TRBJ1-4	CASSQFLVLTPNEKLFF
-	TRBV15	TRBJ2-1	CATARLNSGSYNEQFF
-	TRBV19	TRBJ2-7	CATIDAGGTYEQYF
TRBD1	TRBV7-9	TRBJ1-2	CASSTRTGSNTF
-	TRBV27	TRBJ2-7	CASSYADTYHEQYF
-	TRBV2	TRBJ2-6	CASRPQDSGANVLTF
-	TRBV4-3	TRBJ2-1	CASSQTGSRHEQFF
-	TRBV5-1	TRBJ2-7	CASSLGGGSGKEQYF
TRBD1	TRBV4-3	TRBJ2-7	CASSPSGTGEAYEQYF